This TCR beta chain was recorded in a study of T-cell reconstitution after alpha-beta-depleted transplantation in children. In its sample, this clonotype was seen many times. Unique molecular identifiers were used in preparing the TCRbeta library. TCRdb reanalysed the PCR reads using MiXCR and keeps one entry per CDR3 protein. The sample contains fewer than 350,000 distinct CDR3 sequences, 9.5% to 13% of which appear only once. Unmatched junction bases numbered 5, after V lost 5 bases and J lost 5 bases. Germline CDR1 is WNHNN and CDR2 is SYGVQD (reference sequence). This CDR3 spans 15 amino acids. Sequences were derived from peripheral blood, sampled 180 days after TCRalphabeta/CD19-depleted stem cell transplant. This chain joins TRBV10-1 and TRBJ2-2; 10 bases line up with TRBD2. The origin of this receptor is a male patient aged 2 to 10 who had a stem cell transplant for chronic granulomatous disease, so the T cells may come from the graft donor. The CDR3 nucleotides read TGCGCCAGCAGTCCATTAGCGGGAGGAACCGGGGAGCTGTTTTTT. It encodes CASSPLAGGTGELFF.